This is a list of T cell receptor beta chains from one sample in a study of T cell responses to AZD1222 COVID-19 vaccine. The table came from immunoSEQ multiplex PCR; TCRdb's copy has only in-frame clones and leaves some out. This table has approximately 150,000 clones, roughly 92% appearing once. The sample consisted of peripheral blood, taken on day 0 of AZD1222 vaccination. The receptor set was obtained from an adult in good health. Each CDR3 is given with its conserved first and last residue. D genes are given only for firm matches. Clone size, where shown, is once, few, many, or a class for clones that have expanded.

J | V | size | D | CDR3 | DNA
TRBJ2-4 | TRBV20-1 | . | . | CSASLAKNIQYF | TGCAGTGCTAGTCTGGCCAAAAACATTCAGTACTTC
TRBJ1-1 | TRBV12-5 | . | . | CASGLGPEKAFF | TGTGCTAGTGGTTTAGGCCCAGAAAAAGCTTTCTTT
TRBJ1-4 | TRBV9 | . | . | CASSRGGVNEKLFF | TGTGCCAGCAGCCGCGGGGGAGTTAATGAAAAACTGTTTTTT
TRBJ2-7 | TRBV7-9 | . | . | CASREGGNTYEQYF | TGTGCCAGCAGAGAGGGGGGGAACACCTACGAGCAGTACTTC
TRBJ1-2 | TRBV7-8 | . | . | CASSLGGGRSYGYTF | TGTGCCAGCAGCTTAGGGGGGGGCCGGAGCTATGGCTACACCTTC
TRBJ2-1 | TRBV7-3 | once | TRBD1 | CASSLGLPGQGREQFF | TGTGCCAGCAGCTTAGGTCTCCCGGGACAGGGTCGGGAGCAGTTCTTC
TRBJ1-1 | TRBV4-1 | . | . | CASSQPAGVNTEAFF | TGCGCCAGCAGCCAACCCGCAGGGGTGAACACTGAAGCTTTCTTT
TRBJ2-3 | TRBV10-3 | . | . | CAIRPSAEGDTQYF | TGTGCCATCAGACCTAGCGCCGAAGGGGATACGCAGTATTTT
TRBJ2-1 | TRBV28 | . | . | CAPYNEQFF | TGTGCCCCCTACAATGAGCAGTTCTTC
TRBJ2-7 | TRBV27 | . | . | CASSSTKTETDYGQYF | TGTGCCAGCAGTTCCACAAAAACCGAGACCGACTATGGGCAGTACTTC
TRBJ1-2 | TRBV6-5 | . | . | CASTGERANYGYTF | TGTGCCAGCACCGGGGAACGGGCAAACTATGGCTACACCTTC
TRBJ1-1 | TRBV27 | . | . | CASSLWGSVTEAFF | TGTGCCAGCAGTTTATGGGGATCCGTCACTGAAGCTTTCTTT
TRBJ1-6 | TRBV4-3 | few | TRBD1 | CASSQDHTGGNSPLHF | TGCGCCAGCAGCCAAGATCATACAGGGGGTAATTCACCCCTCCACTTT
TRBJ1-3 | TRBV4-2 | few | TRBD1 | CASSQTGASGNTIYF | TGTGCCAGCAGCCAAACAGGGGCATCTGGAAACACCATATATTTT
TRBJ2-7 | TRBV4-2 | . | . | CASSQRAADSGEQYF | TGTGCCAGCAGCCAAAGAGCGGCAGATTCCGGGGAGCAGTACTTC
TRBJ2-5 | TRBV5-8 | . | TRBD2 | CASSYVVAGTQETQYF | TGTGCCAGCAGCTACGTGGTAGCGGGGACCCAAGAGACCCAGTACTTC